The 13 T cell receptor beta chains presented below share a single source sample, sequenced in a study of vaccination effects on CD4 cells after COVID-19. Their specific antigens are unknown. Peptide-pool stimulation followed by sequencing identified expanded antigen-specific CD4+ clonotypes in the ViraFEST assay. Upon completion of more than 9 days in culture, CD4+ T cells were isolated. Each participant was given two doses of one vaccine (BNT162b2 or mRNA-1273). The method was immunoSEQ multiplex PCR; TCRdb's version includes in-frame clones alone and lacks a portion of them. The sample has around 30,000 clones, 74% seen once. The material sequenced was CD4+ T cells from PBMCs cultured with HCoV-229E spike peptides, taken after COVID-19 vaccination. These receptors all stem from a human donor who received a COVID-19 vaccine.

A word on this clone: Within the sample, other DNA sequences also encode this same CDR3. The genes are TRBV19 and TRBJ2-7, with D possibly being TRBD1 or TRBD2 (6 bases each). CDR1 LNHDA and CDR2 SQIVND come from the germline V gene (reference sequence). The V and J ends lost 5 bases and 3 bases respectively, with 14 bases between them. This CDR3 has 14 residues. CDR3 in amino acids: CASSRETGLYEQYF. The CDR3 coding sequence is TGTGCCAGTAGTCGGGAGACAGGCCTCTACGAGCAGTACTTC.

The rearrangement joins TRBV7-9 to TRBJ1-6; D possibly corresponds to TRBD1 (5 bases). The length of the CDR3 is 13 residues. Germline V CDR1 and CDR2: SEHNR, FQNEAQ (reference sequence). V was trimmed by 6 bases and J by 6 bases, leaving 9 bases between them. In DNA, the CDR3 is TGTGCCAGCAGTGGGGGGAGTAATTCACCCCTCCACTTT. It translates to CASSGGSNSPLHF.

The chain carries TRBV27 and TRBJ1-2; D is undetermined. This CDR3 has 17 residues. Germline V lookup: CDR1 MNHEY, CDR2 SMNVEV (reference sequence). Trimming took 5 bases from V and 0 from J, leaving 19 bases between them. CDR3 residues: CASSRAPSGLANYGYTF. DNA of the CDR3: TGTGCCAGCAGTAGGGCACCAAGCGGACTAGCTAACTATGGCTACACCTTC.

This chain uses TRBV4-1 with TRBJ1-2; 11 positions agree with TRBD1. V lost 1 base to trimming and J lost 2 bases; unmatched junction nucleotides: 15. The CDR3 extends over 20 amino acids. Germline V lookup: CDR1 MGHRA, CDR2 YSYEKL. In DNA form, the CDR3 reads TGCGCCAGCAGCCAAGCAGTCCCGCGGACAGGGGGCACCTCAAACTATGGCTACACCTTC. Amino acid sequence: CASSQAVPRTGGTSNYGYTF.

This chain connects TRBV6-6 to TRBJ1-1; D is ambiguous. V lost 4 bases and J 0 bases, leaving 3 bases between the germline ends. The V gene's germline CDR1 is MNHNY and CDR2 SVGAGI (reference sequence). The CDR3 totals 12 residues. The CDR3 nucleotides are TGTGCCAGCAGTTCCATGAACACTGAAGCTTTCTTT. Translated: CASSSMNTEAFF.

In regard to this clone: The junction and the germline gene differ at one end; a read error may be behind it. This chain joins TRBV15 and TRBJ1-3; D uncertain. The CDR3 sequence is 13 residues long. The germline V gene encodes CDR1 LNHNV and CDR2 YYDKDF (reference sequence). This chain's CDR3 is CATSMDFEADLSF. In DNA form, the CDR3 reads TGTGCCACCAGCATGGATTTTGAGGCCGATTTATCTTTT.

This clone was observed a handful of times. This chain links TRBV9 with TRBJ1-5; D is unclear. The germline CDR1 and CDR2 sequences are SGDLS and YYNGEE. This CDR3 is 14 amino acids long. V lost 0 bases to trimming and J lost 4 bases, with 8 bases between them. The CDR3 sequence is CASSVGPGNQPQHF. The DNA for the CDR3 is TGTGCCAGCAGCGTAGGTCCCGGGAATCAGCCCCAGCATTTT. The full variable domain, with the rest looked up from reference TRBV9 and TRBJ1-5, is DSGVTQTPKHLITATGQRVTLRCSPRSGDLSVYWYQQSLDQGLQFLIQYYNGEERAKGNILERFSAQQFPDLHSELNLSSLELGDSALYFCASSVGPGNQPQHFGDGTRLSIL.

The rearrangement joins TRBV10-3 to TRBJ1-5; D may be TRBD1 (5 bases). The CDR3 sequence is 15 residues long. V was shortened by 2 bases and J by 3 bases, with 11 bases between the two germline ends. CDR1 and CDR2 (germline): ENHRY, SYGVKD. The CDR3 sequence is CAISELDRANQPQHF. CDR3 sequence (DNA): TGTGCCATCAGTGAGCTTGACAGAGCCAATCAGCCCCAGCATTTT.

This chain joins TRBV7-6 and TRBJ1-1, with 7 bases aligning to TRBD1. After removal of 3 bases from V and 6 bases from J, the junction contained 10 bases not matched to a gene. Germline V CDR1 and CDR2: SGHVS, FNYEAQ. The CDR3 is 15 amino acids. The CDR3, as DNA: TGTGCCAGCAGCTTCCAAAACAGGGGATTCGCTGAAGCTTTCTTT. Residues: CASSFQNRGFAEAFF.

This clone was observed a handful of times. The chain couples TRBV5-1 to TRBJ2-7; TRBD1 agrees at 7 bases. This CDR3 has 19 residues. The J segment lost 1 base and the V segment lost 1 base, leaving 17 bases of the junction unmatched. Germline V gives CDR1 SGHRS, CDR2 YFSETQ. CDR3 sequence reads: CASSLKVTGQGVQSYEQYF. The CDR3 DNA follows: TGCGCCAGCAGCTTGAAGGTTACCGGCCAGGGGGTTCAATCCTACGAGCAGTACTTC.

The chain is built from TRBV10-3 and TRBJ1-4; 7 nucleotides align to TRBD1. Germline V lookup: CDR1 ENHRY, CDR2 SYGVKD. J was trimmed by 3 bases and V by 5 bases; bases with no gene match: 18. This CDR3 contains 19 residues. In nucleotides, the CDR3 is TGTGCCATCAGTATCTTAGACGGGAGACAGGGAAACTCTAATGAAAAACTGTTTTTT. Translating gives CAISILDGRQGNSNEKLFF.

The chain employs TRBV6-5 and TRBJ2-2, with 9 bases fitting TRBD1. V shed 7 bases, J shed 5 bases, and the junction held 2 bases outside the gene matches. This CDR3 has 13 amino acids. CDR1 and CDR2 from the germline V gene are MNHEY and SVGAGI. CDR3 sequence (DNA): TGTGCCAGCAACAGGGGGCATACCGGGGAGCTGTTTTTT. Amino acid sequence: CASNRGHTGELFF.

CDR3 amino acids: CASSPRTLGYTEAFF. The CDR3 bases are TGTGCCAGCAGCCCGAGGACCCTTGGCTACACTGAAGCTTTCTTT. The chain uses TRBV7-9 and TRBJ1-1; no clear D. Trimming removed 5 bases from V and 3 bases from J, with 16 bases in between. The germline CDR1 and CDR2 sequences are SEHNR and FQNEAQ (reference sequence). This CDR3 comprises 15 residues.